This passage covers 20 T cell receptor beta chains from one sample sequenced in a study of blood T cells in healthy people across ages. Sample-barcoded 5' priming and a J-beta primer mix drove a second PCR of about 6 to 12 cycles. TCRdb reprocessed the 5' RACE reads with MiXCR, giving one entry per CDR3 protein. The sample holds 1,500,000 or so distinct CDR3 sequences; approximately 59% are singletons and the top ten take about 6.3%. The sequenced sample consisted of blood. These TCRs come from a man between 18 and 29 years old in good health.

The gene calls are TRBV29-1 and TRBJ1-1; TRBD1 is a possible D gene (5 bases). Germline CDR1 reads SQVTM; CDR2 reads ANQGSEA. V lost 2 bases and J lost 6, with 19 bases in between. The CDR3 runs 15 residues. Here the CDR3 reads CSVEMARERISEAFF. CDR3 sequence (DNA): TGCAGCGTTGAAATGGCCAGGGAAAGAATTTCTGAAGCTTTCTTT.

This clonotype was counted ten times or more. The chain has TRBV2 and TRBJ1-2; D is perhaps TRBD1 (6 bases). The V gene's germline CDR1 is SNHLY and CDR2 FYNNEI. The germline V and J ends were trimmed by 6 bases and 3 bases, with 11 bases remaining between them. This CDR3 spans 13 amino acids. The CDR3 here is CASRRTDYYGYTF. Written as DNA, the CDR3 is TGTGCCAGCAGGAGGACAGACTACTATGGCTACACCTTC.

CDR3 region: CASSPDLSGNTIYF. CDR3 bases: TGTGCCAGCAGCCCAGATCTCTCTGGAAACACCATATATTTT. The chain uses TRBV5-4 and TRBJ1-3; D remains ambiguous. This CDR3 has 14 residues. Trimming took 4 bases from V and 0 from J, leaving 8 bases between them. Germline V CDR1 and CDR2: SGHNT, YYREEE (reference sequence).

The chain has TRBV20-1 and TRBJ2-7; D is perhaps TRBD2 (6 bases). In germline, CDR1 is DFQATT, CDR2 SNEGSKA (reference sequence). The ends were cut back, 0 bases at V and 0 bases at J, with 18 bases in the middle. The CDR3 runs 17 residues. The CDR3 reads CSARDPYGAGRSYEQYF. The CDR3 region has the DNA TGCAGTGCTAGAGATCCCTACGGGGCGGGACGCTCCTACGAGCAGTACTTC.

The chain links TRBV3-1 to TRBJ2-3, with 8 bases that match TRBD1. Germline-derived CDR1 and CDR2 are LGHDT and YNNKEL (reference sequence). The CDR3 contains 15 residues. Losses at the gene ends were 6 bases for V and 2 bases for J; bases not matched to a gene: 7. CDR3 region: CASSLQGVDTDTQYF. In DNA form, the CDR3 reads TGTGCCAGCAGTTTACAGGGGGTGGACACAGATACGCAGTATTTT.

This sequence joins TRBV4-1 and TRBJ2-7; D is unclear. Germline V gene data show CDR1 as MGHRA and CDR2 as YSYEKL. The germline V and J ends were trimmed by 1 base and 4 bases, with 14 bases remaining between them. This CDR3 has 15 amino acids. DNA of the CDR3: TGCGCCAGCAGCCAAGTGAGAGCTAGGTTATACGAGCAGTACTTC. This translates into CASSQVRARLYEQYF.

The genes are TRBV6-5 and TRBJ2-1; D possibly corresponds to TRBD1 (5 bases). The CDR3 has 13 amino acids. Germline loops: CDR1 MNHEY, CDR2 SVGAGI. V lost 2 bases and J 9 bases, leaving 11 bases between the germline ends. The CDR3 nucleotides are TGTGCCAGCAGTTACGTCCAGGGCGGTGAGCAGTTCTTC. Translated, it gives CASSYVQGGEQFF.

V usage is TRBV27 and J usage is TRBJ2-1; D possibly uses TRBD1 or TRBD2 (6 bases each). Trimming stripped 1 base from V and 1 base from J, with 14 bases between. The CDR3 contains 17 residues. CDR1 and CDR2 from the germline V gene are MNHEY and SMNVEV (reference sequence). The CDR3 DNA is TGTGCCAGCAGTTTATGGTTTTCGGGGGCTTCCTACAATGAGCAGTTCTTC. Amino acid sequence: CASSLWFSGASYNEQFF.

This clonotype was counted a few times. The chain combines TRBV21-1 with TRBJ2-4; the D call of TRBD2 is as the table states it, not checked on the DNA. TRBV21-1 is a pseudogene segment. CDR3 size: 16 residues. DNA for the CDR3: TGTGCCAGCAGCTTAAAAGGTCTAGGGCTCGGGAACATTCAGTACTTC. Its translation is CASSLKGLGLGNIQYF.

The V call is TRBV10-3, the J call TRBJ2-2, with 7 bases aligning to TRBD1. CDR1 and CDR2 (germline): ENHRY, SYGVKD. The CDR3 consists of 16 residues. J gave up 1 base and V 7 bases, and 9 bases lay outside the gene matches. The CDR3 region has the DNA TGTGCCATCAATCGGGACAGCCGCTTGAACACCGGGGAGCTGTTTTTT. It translates to CAINRDSRLNTGELFF.

The rearrangement joins TRBV4-1 to TRBJ2-1; D gene unclear. This CDR3 comprises 17 residues. V was trimmed by 3 bases and J by 4 bases, leaving 19 bases between them. Germline values: CDR1 MGHRA, CDR2 YSYEKL. The CDR3 bases are TGCGCCAGCAGCCAGGGTCGAAGGCGTTTTGGGTACAATGAGCAGTTCTTC. It codes for CASSQGRRRFGYNEQFF.

V gene TRBV7-2 combines with J gene TRBJ2-7; 9 bases align to TRBD2. Unmatched junction bases numbered 8, after V lost 3 bases and J lost 5 bases. The germline CDR1 and CDR2 sequences are SGHTA and FQGNSA. The CDR3 runs to 15 residues. CDR3 bases: TGTGCCAGCAGCTTGGCTAGCGGGGTTTTAAACGAGCAGTACTTC. Its translation: CASSLASGVLNEQYF.

The table lists this clonotype with a few counts. The genes are TRBV4-2 and TRBJ2-5; a possible D gene is TRBD2 (5 bases). CDR1 is LGHNA and CDR2 is YNFKEQ in the germline V gene. The V gene lost 0 bases and the J gene lost 0 bases, with 14 bases spanning the gap. This CDR3 contains 17 residues. CDR3 DNA: TGTGCCAGCAGCCAAGAGAGGGCGTTGTTGTACCAAGAGACCCAGTACTTC. It encodes CASSQERALLYQETQYF.

There are a few counts of this clonotype. V is TRBV10-1 and J is TRBJ1-5, with 11 positions matching TRBD1. In germline, CDR1 is WNHNN, CDR2 SYGVQD (reference sequence). V lost 5 bases to trimming and J lost 7 bases; unmatched junction nucleotides: 4. The CDR3 sequence is 14 residues long. CDR3 coding DNA: TGCGCCAGCAGTCGGGACAGGGGGAGACAGCCCCAGCATTTT. Amino acid sequence: CASSRDRGRQPQHF.

Here the CDR3 DNA reads TGTGCCAGTAGTCCGGACAGGTTTAAACTGTTTTTT. Protein sequence: CASSPDRFKLFF. The chain joins TRBV19 to TRBJ1-4; 7 nucleotides line up with TRBD1. This CDR3 has 12 residues. V shed 5 bases, J shed 11 bases, and the junction held 5 bases outside the gene matches. In germline, CDR1 is LNHDA, CDR2 SQIVND (reference sequence).

This clonotype showed up many times. One end of the junction varies from germline; a read error may be responsible. V gene TRBV5-1 combines with J gene TRBJ2-1, with D tentatively TRBD1 (5 bases). The CDR3 loop spans 12 amino acids. Germline lookup yields CDR1 SGHRS and CDR2 YFSETQ. Written as DNA, the CDR3 is TGTGCCAGCAGCTCCCAGGGAAATGAGCAGTTCTTC. This codes for CASSSQGNEQFF.

The chain recombines TRBV20-1 with TRBJ1-1; no clear D. The CDR3 has 14 amino acids. Germline assignment: CDR1 DFQATT and CDR2 SNEGSKA (reference sequence). With 1 base removed from V and 1 base from J, the gap between germline ends came to 10 bases. The CDR3 DNA reads TGCAGTGCTAGAGCGGGGAGGTGGAACACTGAAGCTTTCTTT. This sequence encodes CSARAGRWNTEAFF.

CDR3 bases: TGCGCCAGCAGCAGATCGACAGGGTCAGATACGCAGTATTTT. Protein: CASSRSTGSDTQYF. The chain is built from TRBV5-1 and TRBJ2-3, with 7 bases fitting TRBD1. Trimming took 4 bases from V and 4 from J; bases not matched to a gene: 6. Germline CDR1 and CDR2: SGHRS and YFSETQ. This CDR3 region has 14 residues.

The rearrangement links TRBV6-2 or TRBV6-3 to TRBJ2-1, with D possibly being TRBD2 (6 bases). V lost 2 bases, J lost 9 bases, and 11 bases lay in between. This CDR3 is 13 amino acids long. Germline V gene data show CDR1 as MNHEY and CDR2 as SVGEGT. The CDR3 sequence is CASSYMTGGEQFF. Here the CDR3 DNA reads TGTGCCAGCAGTTACATGACCGGGGGTGAGCAGTTCTTC.

The V and J genes are TRBV6-6 and TRBJ2-1; D not certain. The germline CDR1 and CDR2 sequences are MNHNY and SVGAGI (reference sequence). With 6 bases removed from V and 0 bases from J, the gap between germline ends came to 12 bases. The CDR3 has 15 amino acids. The CDR3 sequence: CASSTLSLSYNEQFF. In DNA, the CDR3 is TGTGCCAGCAGCACCCTCTCGCTCTCCTACAATGAGCAGTTCTTC.